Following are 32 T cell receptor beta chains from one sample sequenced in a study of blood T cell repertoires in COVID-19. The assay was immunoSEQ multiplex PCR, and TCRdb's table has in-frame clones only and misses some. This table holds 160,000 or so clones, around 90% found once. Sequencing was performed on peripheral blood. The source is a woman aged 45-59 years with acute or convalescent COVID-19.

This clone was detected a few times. As DNA, the CDR3 is TGTGCCAGTAGTACCGCCCTATTGGGAGGGGAGAAACCTGGCTACACCTTC. Its translation is CASSTALLGGEKPGYTF. The genes are TRBV19 and TRBJ1-2, with D tentatively TRBD1 (5 bases). The CDR3 sequence is 17 residues long. Germline V gene lookup returns CDR1 LNHDA and CDR2 SQIVND (reference sequence). V was clipped by 4 bases and J by 7 bases, with 25 bases between them.

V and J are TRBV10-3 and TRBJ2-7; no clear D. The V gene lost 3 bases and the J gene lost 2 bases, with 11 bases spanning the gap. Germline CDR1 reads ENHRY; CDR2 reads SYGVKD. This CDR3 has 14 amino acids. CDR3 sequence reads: CAISDKAGPYEQYF. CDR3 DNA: TGTGCCATCAGTGACAAGGCAGGCCCCTACGAGCAGTACTTC.

CDR3 nucleotides: TGTGCCAGCAGTTACTCGCCAGGGGCCGAAAAACTGTTTTTT. Its protein product is CASSYSPGAEKLFF. J is TRBJ1-4 and V is TRBV6-5; the D gene is possibly TRBD1 (6 bases). The CDR3 has 14 residues. Germline loops: CDR1 MNHEY, CDR2 SVGAGI. The germline V and J ends were trimmed by 0 bases and 8 bases, with 10 bases remaining between them.

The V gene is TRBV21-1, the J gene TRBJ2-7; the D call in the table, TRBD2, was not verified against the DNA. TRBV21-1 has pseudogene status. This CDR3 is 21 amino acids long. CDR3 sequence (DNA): TGTGCCAGCAGCAAAAGAGGGTCAGGATTGGGGTACACCGCGGATCAGATCCAGCAGTACTTC. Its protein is CASSKRGSGLGYTADQIQQYF.

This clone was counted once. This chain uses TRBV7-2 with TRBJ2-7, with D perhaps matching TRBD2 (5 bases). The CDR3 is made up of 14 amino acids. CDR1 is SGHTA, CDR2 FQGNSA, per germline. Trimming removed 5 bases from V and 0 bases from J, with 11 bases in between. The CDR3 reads CASSERLTSYEQYF. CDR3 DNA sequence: TGTGCCAGCAGCGAAAGACTAACCTCCTACGAGCAGTACTTC.

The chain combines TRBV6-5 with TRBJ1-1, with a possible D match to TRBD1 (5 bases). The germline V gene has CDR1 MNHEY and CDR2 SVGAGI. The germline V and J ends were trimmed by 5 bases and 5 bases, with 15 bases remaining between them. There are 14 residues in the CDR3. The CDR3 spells CASSHPGRGTEAFF. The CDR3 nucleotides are TGTGCCAGCAGTCACCCCGGTAGGGGAACTGAAGCTTTCTTT.

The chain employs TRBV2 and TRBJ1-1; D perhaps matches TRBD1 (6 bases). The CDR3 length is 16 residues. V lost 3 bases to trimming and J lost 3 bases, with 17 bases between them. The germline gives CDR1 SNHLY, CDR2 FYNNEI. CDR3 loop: CASSEMGALGDTEAFF. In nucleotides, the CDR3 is TGTGCCAGCAGTGAGATGGGGGCGCTGGGGGACACTGAAGCTTTCTTT.

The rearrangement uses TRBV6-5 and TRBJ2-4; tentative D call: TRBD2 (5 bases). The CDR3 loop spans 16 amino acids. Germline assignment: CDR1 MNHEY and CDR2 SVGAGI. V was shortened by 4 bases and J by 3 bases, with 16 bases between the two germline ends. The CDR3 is CASSSTRLGVKNIQYF. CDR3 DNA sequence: TGTGCCAGCAGTTCTACCCGATTGGGAGTCAAAAACATTCAGTACTTC.

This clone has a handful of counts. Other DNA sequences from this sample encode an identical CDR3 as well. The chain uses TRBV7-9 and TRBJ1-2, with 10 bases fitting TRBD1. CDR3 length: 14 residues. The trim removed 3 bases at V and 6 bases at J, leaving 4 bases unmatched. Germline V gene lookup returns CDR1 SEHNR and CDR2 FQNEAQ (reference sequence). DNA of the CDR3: TGTGCCAGCAGCTTGGACAGGGGGGAGGATGGCTACACCTTC. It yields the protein CASSLDRGEDGYTF.

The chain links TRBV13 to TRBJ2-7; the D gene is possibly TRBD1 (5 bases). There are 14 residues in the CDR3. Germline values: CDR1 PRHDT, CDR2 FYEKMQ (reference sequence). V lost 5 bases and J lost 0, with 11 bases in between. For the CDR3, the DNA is TGTGCCAGCAGCAGCCCGACAGCCTCCTACGAGCAGTACTTC. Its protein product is CASSSPTASYEQYF.

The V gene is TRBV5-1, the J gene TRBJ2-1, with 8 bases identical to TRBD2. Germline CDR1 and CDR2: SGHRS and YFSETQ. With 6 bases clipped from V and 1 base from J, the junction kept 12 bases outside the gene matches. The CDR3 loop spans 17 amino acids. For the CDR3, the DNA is TGCGCCAGCATGGCCAGGGCAGCGGGAGAATCCTACAATGAGCAGTTCTTC. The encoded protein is CASMARAAGESYNEQFF.

The CDR3 sequence is CASSPRTRVETQYF. CDR3 DNA: TGTGCCAGCAGTCCAAGGACTAGAGTAGAGACCCAGTACTTC. The chain is built from TRBV3-1 (or the pseudogene TRBV3-2) and TRBJ2-5, with 7 positions matching TRBD2. CDR3 length: 14 amino acids. In germline, CDR1 is LGHDT, CDR2 YNNKEL (reference sequence). V shed 6 bases and J 4 bases; nucleotides not matched to a gene: 8.

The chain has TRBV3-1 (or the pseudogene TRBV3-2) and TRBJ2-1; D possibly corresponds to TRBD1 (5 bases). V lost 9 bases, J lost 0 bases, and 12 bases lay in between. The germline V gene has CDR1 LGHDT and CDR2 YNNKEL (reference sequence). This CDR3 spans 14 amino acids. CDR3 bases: TGTGCCAGTACCCCAGGGAACTCCTACAATGAGCAGTTCTTC. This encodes CASTPGNSYNEQFF.

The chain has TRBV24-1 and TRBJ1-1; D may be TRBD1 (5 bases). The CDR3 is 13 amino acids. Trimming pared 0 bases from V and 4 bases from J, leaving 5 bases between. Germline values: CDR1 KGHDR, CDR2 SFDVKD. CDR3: CATSDLQGTEAFF. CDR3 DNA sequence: TGTGCCACCAGTGATTTGCAGGGCACTGAAGCTTTCTTT.

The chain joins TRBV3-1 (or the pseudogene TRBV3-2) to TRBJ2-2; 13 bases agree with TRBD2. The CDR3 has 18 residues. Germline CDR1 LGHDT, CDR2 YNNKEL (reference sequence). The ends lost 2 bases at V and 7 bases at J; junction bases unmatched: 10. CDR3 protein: CASSQFTSGGAGGGELFF. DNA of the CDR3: TGTGCCAGCAGCCAATTCACTAGCGGGGGGGCCGGAGGCGGGGAGCTGTTTTTT.

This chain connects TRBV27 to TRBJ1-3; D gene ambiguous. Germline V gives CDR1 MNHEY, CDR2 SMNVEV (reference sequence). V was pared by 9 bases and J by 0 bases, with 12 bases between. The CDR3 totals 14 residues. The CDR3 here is CASSPFNSGNTIYF. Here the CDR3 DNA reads TGTGCCAGTAGCCCCTTCAACTCTGGAAACACCATATATTTT.

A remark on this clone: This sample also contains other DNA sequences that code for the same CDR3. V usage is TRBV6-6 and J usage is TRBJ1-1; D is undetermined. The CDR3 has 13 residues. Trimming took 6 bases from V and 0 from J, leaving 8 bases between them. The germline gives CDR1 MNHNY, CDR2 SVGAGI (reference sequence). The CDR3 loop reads CASSSRVNTEAFF. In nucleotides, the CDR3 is TGTGCCAGCAGCTCTCGGGTGAACACTGAAGCTTTCTTT.

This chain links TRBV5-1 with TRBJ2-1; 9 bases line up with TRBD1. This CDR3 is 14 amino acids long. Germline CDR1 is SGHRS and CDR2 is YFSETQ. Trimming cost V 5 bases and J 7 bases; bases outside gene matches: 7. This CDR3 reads CASRTGTGMNEQFF. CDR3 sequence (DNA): TGCGCCAGCAGAACCGGGACAGGGATGAATGAGCAGTTCTTC. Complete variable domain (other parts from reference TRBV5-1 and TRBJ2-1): KAGVTQTPRYLIKTRGQQVTLSCSPISGHRSVSWYQQTPGQGLQFLFEYFSETQRNKGNFPGRFSGRQFSNSRSEMNVSTLELGDSALYLCASRTGTGMNEQFFGPGTRLTVL.

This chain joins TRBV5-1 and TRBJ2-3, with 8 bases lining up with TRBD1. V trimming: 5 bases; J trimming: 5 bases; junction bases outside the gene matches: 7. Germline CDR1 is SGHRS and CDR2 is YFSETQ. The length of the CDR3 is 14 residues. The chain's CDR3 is CASRSGGAGDTQYF. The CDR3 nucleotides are TGCGCCAGCAGGTCAGGGGGCGCCGGAGATACGCAGTATTTT.

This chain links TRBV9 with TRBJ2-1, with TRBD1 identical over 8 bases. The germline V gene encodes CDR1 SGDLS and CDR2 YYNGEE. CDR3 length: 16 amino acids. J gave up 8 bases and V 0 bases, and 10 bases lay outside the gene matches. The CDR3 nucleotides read TGTGCCAGCAGCGTAGATGGACAGGGACTTTTTGATGAGCAGTTCTTC. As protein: CASSVDGQGLFDEQFF.

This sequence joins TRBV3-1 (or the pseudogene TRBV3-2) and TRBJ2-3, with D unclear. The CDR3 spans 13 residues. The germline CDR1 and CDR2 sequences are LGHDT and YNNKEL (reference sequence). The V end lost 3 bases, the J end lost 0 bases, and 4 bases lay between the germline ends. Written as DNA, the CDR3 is TGTGCCAGCAGCCACCAGAGCACAGATACGCAGTATTTT. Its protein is CASSHQSTDTQYF.

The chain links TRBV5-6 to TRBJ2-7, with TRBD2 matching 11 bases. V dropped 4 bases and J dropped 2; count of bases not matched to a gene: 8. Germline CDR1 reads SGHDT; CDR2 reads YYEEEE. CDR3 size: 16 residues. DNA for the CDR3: TGTGCCAGCAGCGTCATTAGCGGGAGGGCAACCTACGAGCAGTACTTC. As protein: CASSVISGRATYEQYF.

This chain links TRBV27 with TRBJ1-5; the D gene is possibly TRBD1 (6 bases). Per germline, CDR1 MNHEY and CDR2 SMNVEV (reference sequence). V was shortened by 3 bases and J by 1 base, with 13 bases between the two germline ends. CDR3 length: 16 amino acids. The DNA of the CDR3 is TGTGCCAGCAGTTTTTCGATTCAGGGGAGCAATCAGCCCCAGCATTTT. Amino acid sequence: CASSFSIQGSNQPQHF.

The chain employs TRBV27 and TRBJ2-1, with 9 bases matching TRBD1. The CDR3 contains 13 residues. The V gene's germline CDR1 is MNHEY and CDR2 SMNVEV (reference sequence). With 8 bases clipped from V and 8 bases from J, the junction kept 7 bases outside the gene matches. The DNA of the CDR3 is TGTGCCAGCTCGTCGGACAGGGGCCATGAGCAGTTCTTC. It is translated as CASSSDRGHEQFF.

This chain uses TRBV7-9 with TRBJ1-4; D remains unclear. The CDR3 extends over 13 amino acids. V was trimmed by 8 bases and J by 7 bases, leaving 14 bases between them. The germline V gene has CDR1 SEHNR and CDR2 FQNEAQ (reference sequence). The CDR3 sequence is CASDERGGEKLFF. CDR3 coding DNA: TGTGCCAGCGATGAACGGGGTGGTGAAAAACTGTTTTTT. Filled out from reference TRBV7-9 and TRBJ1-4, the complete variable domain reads DTGVSQNPRHKITKRGQNVTFRCDPISEHNRLYWYRQTLGQGPEFLTYFQNEAQLEKSRLLSDRFSAERPKGSFSTLEIQRTEQGDSAMYLCASDERGGEKLFFGSGTQLSVL.

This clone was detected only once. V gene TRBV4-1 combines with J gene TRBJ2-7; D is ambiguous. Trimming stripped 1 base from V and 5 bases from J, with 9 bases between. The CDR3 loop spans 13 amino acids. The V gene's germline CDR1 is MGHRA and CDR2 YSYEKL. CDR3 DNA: TGCGCCAGCAGCCAAGGGCCCCATGACGAGCAGTACTTC. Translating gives CASSQGPHDEQYF.

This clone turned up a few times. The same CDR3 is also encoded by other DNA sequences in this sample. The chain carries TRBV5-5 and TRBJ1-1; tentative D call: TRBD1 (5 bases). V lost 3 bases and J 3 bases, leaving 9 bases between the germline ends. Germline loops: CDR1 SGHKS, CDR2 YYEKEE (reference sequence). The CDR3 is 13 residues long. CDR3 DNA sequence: TGTGCCAGCAGCTGGGGAGGGGACACTGAAGCTTTCTTT. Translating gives CASSWGGDTEAFF. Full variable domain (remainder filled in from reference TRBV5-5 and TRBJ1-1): DAGVTQSPTHLIKTRGQQVTLRCSPISGHKSVSWYQQVLGQGPQFIFQYYEKEERGRGNFPDRFSARQFPNYSSELNVNALLLGDSALYLCASSWGGDTEAFFGQGTRLTVV.

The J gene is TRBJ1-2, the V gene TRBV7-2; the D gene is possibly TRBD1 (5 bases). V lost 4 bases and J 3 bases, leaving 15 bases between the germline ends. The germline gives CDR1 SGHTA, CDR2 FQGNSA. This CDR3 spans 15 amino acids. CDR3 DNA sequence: TGTGCCAGCAGCTCACCGCAAGGGGCGGACTATGGCTACACCTTC. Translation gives CASSSPQGADYGYTF.

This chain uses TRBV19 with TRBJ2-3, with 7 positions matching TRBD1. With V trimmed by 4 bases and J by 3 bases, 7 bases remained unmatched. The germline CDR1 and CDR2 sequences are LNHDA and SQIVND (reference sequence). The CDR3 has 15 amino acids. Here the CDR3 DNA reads TGTGCCAGTAGTAGGGGCAGGGGGAGAACAGATACGCAGTATTTT. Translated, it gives CASSRGRGRTDTQYF.

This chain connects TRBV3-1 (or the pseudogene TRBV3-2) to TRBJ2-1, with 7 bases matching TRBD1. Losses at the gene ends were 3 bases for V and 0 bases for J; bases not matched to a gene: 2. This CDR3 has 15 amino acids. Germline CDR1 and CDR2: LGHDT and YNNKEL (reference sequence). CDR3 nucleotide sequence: TGTGCCAGCAGCCAGGCAGGGGGCTCCTACAATGAGCAGTTCTTC. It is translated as CASSQAGGSYNEQFF.

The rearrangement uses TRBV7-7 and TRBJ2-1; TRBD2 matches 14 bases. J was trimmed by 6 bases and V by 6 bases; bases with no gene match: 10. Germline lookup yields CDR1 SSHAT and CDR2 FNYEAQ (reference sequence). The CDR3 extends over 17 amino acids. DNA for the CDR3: TGTGCCAGCAGTCCCGGGACTAGCGGGGGACAGGGCAATGAGCAGTTCTTC. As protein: CASSPGTSGGQGNEQFF.

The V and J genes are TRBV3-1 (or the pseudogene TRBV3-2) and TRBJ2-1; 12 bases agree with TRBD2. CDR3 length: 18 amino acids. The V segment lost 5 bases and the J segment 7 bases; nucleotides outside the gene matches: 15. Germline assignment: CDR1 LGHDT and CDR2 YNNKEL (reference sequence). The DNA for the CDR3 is TGTGCCAGCAGCGTTCGTCCTAGGGCTAGCGGGGGGGGAAATGAGCAGTTCTTC. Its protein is CASSVRPRASGGGNEQFF.